The rows below give T cell receptor beta chains drawn from one sample of a study of CD8 T cells in ankylosing spondylitis. TCRdb re-called the 5' RACE reads through MiXCR, storing one row per CDR3 protein. This table holds more than 300,000 distinct CDR3 sequences, roughly 8% found once. Sequences were obtained from blood, either unsorted or a sorted T cell fraction (not recorded which). The receptors derive from a male donor with ankylosing spondylitis. Both conserved end residues are part of each CDR3. A D gene is named only where the DNA matches it firmly. Clone size appears in some rows only: once, few, many, or a class for an expanded clone.

cdr3_aa: CAATGNGETQYF; clone_size: many; d_call: TRBD1; j_call: TRBJ2-5; v_call: TRBV10-3
cdr3_aa: CASRRGLGGVYEQYF; clone_size: few; d_call: TRBD2; j_call: TRBJ2-7; v_call: TRBV6-2/TRBV6-3
cdr3_aa: CAWKVAGGYTF; clone_size: few; d_call: NA; j_call: TRBJ1-2; v_call: TRBV30
cdr3_aa: CASSEPRGGEAKNIQYF; clone_size: many; d_call: NA; j_call: TRBJ2-4; v_call: TRBV12-3/TRBV12-4
cdr3_aa: CAIAGPWGNTIYF; clone_size: NA; d_call: NA; j_call: TRBJ1-3; v_call: TRBV10-3
cdr3_aa: CASSLGHEQFF; clone_size: many; d_call: NA; j_call: TRBJ2-1; v_call: TRBV5-1
cdr3_aa: CASSQIPTSGYYNEQFF; clone_size: many; d_call: TRBD2; j_call: TRBJ2-1; v_call: TRBV14
cdr3_aa: CASRKWGLAGLLADTQYF; clone_size: few; d_call: TRBD2; j_call: TRBJ2-3; v_call: TRBV12-3/TRBV12-4
cdr3_aa: CASSLLTPSSYNEQFF; clone_size: few; d_call: NA; j_call: TRBJ2-1; v_call: TRBV5-1
cdr3_aa: CASKRSGLAEYNEQFF; clone_size: many; d_call: TRBD2; j_call: TRBJ2-1; v_call: TRBV28
cdr3_aa: CATSDRNNQPQHF; clone_size: NA; d_call: NA; j_call: TRBJ1-5; v_call: TRBV24-1
cdr3_aa: CASSFSGTFTDTQYF; clone_size: few; d_call: NA; j_call: TRBJ2-3; v_call: TRBV28
cdr3_aa: CASSRQGGRETQYF; clone_size: few; d_call: TRBD1; j_call: TRBJ2-5; v_call: TRBV12-3/TRBV12-4
cdr3_aa: CSVLQGSYNEQFF; clone_size: NA; d_call: NA; j_call: TRBJ2-1; v_call: TRBV29-1
cdr3_aa: CASSQHAGELFF; clone_size: NA; d_call: NA; j_call: TRBJ2-2; v_call: TRBV4-1
cdr3_aa: CASSVGQGEVETQYF; clone_size: NA; d_call: TRBD1; j_call: TRBJ2-5; v_call: TRBV9
cdr3_aa: CASSRSAKIRPHF; clone_size: NA; d_call: NA; j_call: TRBJ1-2; v_call: TRBV6-1
cdr3_aa: CASSLSAGGYTEAFF; clone_size: many; d_call: NA; j_call: TRBJ1-1; v_call: TRBV12-3/TRBV12-4
cdr3_aa: CASSSGLPSYNEQFF; clone_size: NA; d_call: NA; j_call: TRBJ2-1; v_call: TRBV27
cdr3_aa: CASSLSGRNYGYTF; clone_size: many; d_call: NA; j_call: TRBJ1-2; v_call: TRBV7-2
cdr3_aa: CASSLASWMSEYF; clone_size: once; d_call: NA; j_call: TRBJ2-3; v_call: TRBV12-3/TRBV12-4
cdr3_aa: CASSLTGRYELQYF; clone_size: many; d_call: TRBD1; j_call: TRBJ2-7; v_call: TRBV27
cdr3_aa: CASSARLYQETQYF; clone_size: few; d_call: NA; j_call: TRBJ2-5; v_call: TRBV13
cdr3_aa: CASSFPLSTGELFF; clone_size: few; d_call: NA; j_call: TRBJ2-2; v_call: TRBV28
cdr3_aa: CASSLAFRVQETQYF; clone_size: many; d_call: NA; j_call: TRBJ2-5; v_call: TRBV11-2
cdr3_aa: CASSVYGTSGTGEQFF; clone_size: few; d_call: TRBD2; j_call: TRBJ2-1; v_call: TRBV9
cdr3_aa: CASSFRHLGETQYF; clone_size: few; d_call: NA; j_call: TRBJ2-5; v_call: TRBV5-1
cdr3_aa: CASSFQAGVSYNEQFF; clone_size: many; d_call: TRBD2; j_call: TRBJ2-1; v_call: TRBV12-3/TRBV12-4
cdr3_aa: CASSLRSLAAGAEQYF; clone_size: few; d_call: TRBD2; j_call: TRBJ2-7; v_call: TRBV7-2
cdr3_aa: CASSLIAGVVTGELFF; clone_size: few; d_call: TRBD2; j_call: TRBJ2-2; v_call: TRBV3-1
cdr3_aa: CASSFSLAGGRAYNEQFF; clone_size: many; d_call: NA; j_call: TRBJ2-1; v_call: TRBV27
cdr3_aa: CASRRQGGPSSYNEQFF; clone_size: NA; d_call: TRBD1; j_call: TRBJ2-1; v_call: TRBV4-1
cdr3_aa: CSVKAGGPYEQYF; clone_size: few; d_call: TRBD2; j_call: TRBJ2-7; v_call: TRBV29-1
cdr3_aa: CASSEQPRDTFAFF; clone_size: few; d_call: NA; j_call: TRBJ1-1; v_call: TRBV5-1
cdr3_aa: CSVVTADTQYF; clone_size: few; d_call: NA; j_call: TRBJ2-3; v_call: TRBV29-1
cdr3_aa: CATSDPDRADTQYF; clone_size: many; d_call: TRBD1; j_call: TRBJ2-3; v_call: TRBV24-1
cdr3_aa: CASSLVNGETQYF; clone_size: many; d_call: NA; j_call: TRBJ2-5; v_call: TRBV5-1
cdr3_aa: CASSQGNNEQFF; clone_size: NA; d_call: NA; j_call: TRBJ2-1; v_call: TRBV3-1
cdr3_aa: CASSYGLIRSDTQYF; clone_size: NA; d_call: NA; j_call: TRBJ2-3; v_call: TRBV6-2/TRBV6-3
cdr3_aa: CASSSIAVTDTQYF; clone_size: NA; d_call: NA; j_call: TRBJ2-3; v_call: TRBV13
cdr3_aa: CSVARGGLSTEAFF; clone_size: many; d_call: NA; j_call: TRBJ1-1; v_call: TRBV29-1
cdr3_aa: CASSPTWDSENIQYF; clone_size: NA; d_call: TRBD1; j_call: TRBJ2-4; v_call: TRBV7-9
cdr3_aa: CSTVGTSGNYEQYF; clone_size: NA; d_call: TRBD2; j_call: TRBJ2-7; v_call: TRBV20-1
cdr3_aa: CASSLGGRSDTQYF; clone_size: few; d_call: TRBD2; j_call: TRBJ2-3; v_call: TRBV5-1
cdr3_aa: CASSVVTQRETQYF; clone_size: few; d_call: NA; j_call: TRBJ2-5; v_call: TRBV2
cdr3_aa: CASSQDMNQPQHF; clone_size: NA; d_call: NA; j_call: TRBJ1-5; v_call: TRBV4-2
cdr3_aa: CASSLRGAAGVAEQYF; clone_size: once; d_call: TRBD2; j_call: TRBJ2-7; v_call: TRBV12-3/TRBV12-4
cdr3_aa: CASSYAGPSSYEQYF; clone_size: few; d_call: NA; j_call: TRBJ2-7; v_call: TRBV7-2
cdr3_aa: CSALLAGGSLVGREQYF; clone_size: few; d_call: TRBD2; j_call: TRBJ2-7; v_call: TRBV20-1
cdr3_aa: CSARDSKETQYF; clone_size: few; d_call: NA; j_call: TRBJ2-5; v_call: TRBV20-1
cdr3_aa: CSVDFTGELFF; clone_size: many; d_call: NA; j_call: TRBJ2-2; v_call: TRBV29-1
cdr3_aa: CASSQVRLAGFQETQYF; clone_size: many; d_call: TRBD2; j_call: TRBJ2-5; v_call: TRBV4-3
cdr3_aa: CASSSGSWRPQHF; clone_size: few; d_call: NA; j_call: TRBJ1-5; v_call: TRBV7-9